The 19 T cell receptor beta chains reported below all come from one sample, sequenced in a study of technical replicates of blood from a handful of donors (dated 2017 in TCRdb). The receptor library was made with the immunoSEQ multiplex PCR assay. In TCRdb, the immuneACCESS table is reduced to in-frame sequences with V and J assigned. These tables do not hold every clone; where another copy was compared, an unresolved V gene accounts for under half, and the others remain unexplained. This sample comprises tens of thousands of clones, about 93% of them detected only once. The top ten clonotypes cover 0.2% to 0.3% of the sample. The sequenced sample consisted of T cells isolated from PBMCs. The source is a human donor in good health.

The CDR3 is CAISVRDRLYNEQFF. The CDR3 DNA reads TGTGCCATCAGTGTTAGGGACAGACTTTACAATGAGCAGTTCTTC. The gene calls are TRBV10-3 and TRBJ2-1; 7 bases map to TRBD1. The CDR3 covers 15 residues. Germline trimming cut 4 bases from V and 4 bases from J; bases unmatched to any gene: 7. Germline loops: CDR1 ENHRY, CDR2 SYGVKD.

CDR3 coding DNA: TGTGCCAGCAGGGAACCTGACAGGGGAAGCACTGAAGCTTTCTTT. Residues: CASREPDRGSTEAFF. The gene calls are TRBV2 and TRBJ1-1; 8 bases map to TRBD1. CDR1 and CDR2 (germline): SNHLY, FYNNEI. The CDR3 is 15 amino acids. J lost 4 bases, V lost 6 bases, and 10 bases had no gene match.

This clone has only one observation. The chain combines TRBV9 with TRBJ1-2; 11 nucleotides match TRBD1. Unmatched junction bases numbered 7, after V lost 3 bases and J lost 6 bases. The CDR3 sequence is 15 residues long. CDR1 and CDR2 (germline): SGDLS, YYNGEE. CDR3: CASSAGTGGKDGYTF. For the CDR3, the DNA is TGTGCCAGCAGCGCCGGGACAGGGGGGAAGGATGGCTACACCTTC.

V gene TRBV27 combines with J gene TRBJ2-1; 13 bases fit TRBD2. The CDR3 has 15 amino acids. With V trimmed by 4 bases and J by 6 bases, 3 bases remained unmatched. Germline V gene data show CDR1 as MNHEY and CDR2 as SMNVEV (reference sequence). CDR3 sequence reads: CASSSRTSGGNEQFF. The DNA for the CDR3 is TGTGCCAGCAGTTCTCGGACTAGCGGGGGCAATGAGCAGTTCTTC.

The V call is TRBV5-4, the J call TRBJ2-3; a weak D match, TRBD2 (5 bases). CDR3 length: 14 amino acids. Germline lookup yields CDR1 SGHNT and CDR2 YYREEE (reference sequence). The ends were cut back, 0 bases at V and 1 base at J, with 6 bases in the middle. The CDR3 here is CASSLGERTDTQYF. The CDR3 bases are TGTGCCAGCAGCTTGGGGGAGCGCACAGATACGCAGTATTTT.

This clone appeared a single time. The J gene is TRBJ1-2, the V gene TRBV7-9; D may be TRBD1 (5 bases). Trimming removed 0 bases from V and 3 bases from J, with 8 bases in between. The length of the CDR3 is 14 residues. From germline, CDR1 is SEHNR and CDR2 FQNEAQ (reference sequence). CDR3 amino acids: CASSLAGADYGYTF. CDR3 bases: TGTGCCAGCAGCTTAGCAGGGGCAGACTATGGCTACACCTTC.

This CDR3 is CASTGDRGTEAFF. Here the CDR3 DNA reads TGTGCCAGTACGGGAGACAGGGGCACTGAAGCTTTCTTT. The gene calls are TRBV19 and TRBJ1-1; 8 bases fit TRBD1. The germline V gene has CDR1 LNHDA and CDR2 SQIVND (reference sequence). The CDR3 is made up of 13 amino acids. Trimming at V came to 7 bases and at J to 4 bases, leaving 5 bases not matched to a gene.

This sequence joins TRBV4-2 and TRBJ2-7, with 8 bases matching TRBD1. The CDR3 totals 15 residues. In germline, CDR1 is LGHNA, CDR2 YNFKEQ. J gave up 4 bases and V 3 bases, and 8 bases lay outside the gene matches. The CDR3 DNA reads TGTGCCAGCAGCCATGAACGACAGGGGAGGTACGAGCAGTACTTC. This codes for CASSHERQGRYEQYF.

V usage is TRBV30 and J usage is TRBJ1-6, with unresolved D. V lost 1 base and J 5 bases, leaving 9 bases between the germline ends. CDR1 GTSNPN and CDR2 SVGIG come from the germline V gene (reference sequence). The CDR3 is 14 amino acids. The CDR3 bases are TGTGCCTGGAGTGCCGGACTCAATAATTCACCCCTCCACTTT. It is translated as CAWSAGLNNSPLHF.

The chain employs TRBV19 and TRBJ1-1; D perhaps matches TRBD1 (5 bases). V lost 0 bases, J lost 5 bases, and 16 bases lay in between. Per germline, CDR1 LNHDA and CDR2 SQIVND (reference sequence). The CDR3 runs to 16 residues. In nucleotides, the CDR3 is TGTGCCAGTAGTATAGATCAGGCAGGGTGGAGAACTGAAGCTTTCTTT. It is translated as CASSIDQAGWRTEAFF.

This clone was detected only once. The chain is built from TRBV5-4 and TRBJ2-1; TRBD2 matches 10 bases. Germline lookup yields CDR1 SGHNT and CDR2 YYREEE (reference sequence). V dropped 0 bases and J dropped 10; count of bases not matched to a gene: 10. The CDR3 extends over 16 amino acids. CDR3 nucleotide sequence: TGTGCCAGCAGCTTGGTTGGAGCTAGCGGGAGTGGGGAGCAGTTCTTC. Translation gives CASSLVGASGSGEQFF.

The V gene is TRBV9, the J gene TRBJ2-2; 16 nucleotides align to TRBD2. The V gene end was trimmed by 0 bases and the J gene end by 6 bases; junction bases not matched to a gene: 8. The CDR3 sequence is 19 residues long. Per the germline V gene, CDR1 is SGDLS and CDR2 is YYNGEE. The CDR3 is CASSVEGTSGRGFAGELFF. CDR3 DNA sequence: TGTGCCAGCAGCGTAGAAGGGACTAGCGGGAGGGGGTTCGCCGGGGAGCTGTTTTTT.

The rearrangement joins TRBV7-9 to TRBJ2-7; D possibly corresponds to TRBD2 (5 bases). The CDR3 has 12 residues. Germline CDR1 reads SEHNR; CDR2 reads FQNEAQ (reference sequence). V lost 8 bases and J 7 bases, leaving 15 bases between the germline ends. DNA for the CDR3: TGTGCCAGCGGAACCGGGATGGGGGAGCAGTACTTC. It codes for CASGTGMGEQYF.

This clone was seen just once. The chain couples TRBV5-1 to TRBJ1-3; no clear D. The CDR3 sequence is 20 residues long. Trimming took off 0 bases at V and 0 bases at J, with 22 bases between the two ends. The germline V gene has CDR1 SGHRS and CDR2 YFSETQ. In nucleotides, the CDR3 is TGCGCCAGCAGCTTGGAGGCGTCAGGCCTACTCCCTCGCTCTGGAAACACCATATATTTT. This encodes CASSLEASGLLPRSGNTIYF. Full variable domain (remainder filled in from reference TRBV5-1 and TRBJ1-3): KAGVTQTPRYLIKTRGQQVTLSCSPISGHRSVSWYQQTPGQGLQFLFEYFSETQRNKGNFPGRFSGRQFSNSRSEMNVSTLELGDSALYLCASSLEASGLLPRSGNTIYFGEGSWLTVV.

The V call is TRBV5-5, the J call TRBJ1-5, with TRBD1 as a possible D gene (5 bases). V lost 3 bases, J lost 4 bases, and 14 bases lay in between. This CDR3 is 15 amino acids long. CDR1 and CDR2 from the germline V gene are SGHKS and YYEKEE (reference sequence). The CDR3 reads CASSSKGLLNQPQHF. The CDR3, as DNA: TGTGCCAGCAGCTCGAAGGGGTTGCTAAATCAGCCCCAGCATTTT. Combining the CDR3 with reference TRBV5-5 and TRBJ1-5 gives the whole variable domain DAGVTQSPTHLIKTRGQQVTLRCSPISGHKSVSWYQQVLGQGPQFIFQYYEKEERGRGNFPDRFSARQFPNYSSELNVNALLLGDSALYLCASSSKGLLNQPQHFGDGTRLSIL.

The rearrangement links TRBV5-1 to TRBJ2-1; tentatively, D is TRBD2 (6 bases). With 0 bases removed from V and 4 bases from J, the gap between germline ends came to 11 bases. Germline V gene sequence: CDR1 SGHRS, CDR2 YFSETQ. CDR3 length: 15 residues. In DNA form, the CDR3 reads TGCGCCAGCAGCTTGGGGGCGGGACCTTACAATGAGCAGTTCTTC. Its translation is CASSLGAGPYNEQFF.

The chain combines TRBV27 with TRBJ2-3; D perhaps matches TRBD1 (5 bases). The germline V and J ends were trimmed by 2 bases and 2 bases, with 14 bases remaining between them. From germline, CDR1 is MNHEY and CDR2 SMNVEV (reference sequence). CDR3 length equals 16 residues. This CDR3 reads CASSLGSGWSTDTQYF. CDR3 DNA sequence: TGTGCCAGCAGTTTAGGGTCAGGGTGGTCCACAGATACGCAGTATTTT.

The chain links TRBV4-2 to TRBJ1-4, with 7 bases that match TRBD1. CDR1 is LGHNA, CDR2 YNFKEQ, per germline. This CDR3 contains 18 residues. V gave up 0 bases and J gave up 4 bases; unmatched junction bases: 11. The CDR3 DNA is TGTGCCAGCAGCCAAGATGGAGAAGTAGGGACAGTTAATGAAAAACTGTTTTTT. Translation gives CASSQDGEVGTVNEKLFF.

The rearrangement joins TRBV2 to TRBJ1-4; D ambiguous. Trimming removed 4 bases at V and 4 bases at J, with 7 bases between. The CDR3 length is 13 residues. The V gene's germline CDR1 is SNHLY and CDR2 FYNNEI. CDR3 nucleotides: TGTGCCAGCAGTGGGTCGGGTAATGAAAAACTGTTTTTT. The encoded protein is CASSGSGNEKLFF.